This T cell receptor beta chain originates from a study of T cell responses to AZD1222 COVID-19 vaccine. For the study at large: Pooled samples include second doses given at about 4 or 12 weeks. Study-level points and caveats: CD4 TCRs linked to vaccination spanned spike, dominating at 160-218 and 743-854. There were repertoire samples only from the period after the peak T cell response. Reportedly, nearly half the spike-specific TCRs target unmutated variant regions.

As for this clone: Its antigen is not identified. One end of the junction is discordant with germline, which a read error may explain.

The assay was immunoSEQ multiplex PCR, and TCRdb's table has in-frame clones only and misses some. The sample contains under 95,000 clones, around 90% of which appear only once. The source of this sequence is an adult in good health. The sample consisted of peripheral blood, taken on day 0 of AZD1222 vaccination.

In nucleotides, the CDR3 is TGTGCCATCAGTGAGTCGGCTCCCGCCAGCCGGTCAATCTTC. The encoded protein is CAISESAPASRSIF. The chain is built from TRBV10-3 and TRBJ2-1; no clear D gene. Germline CDR1 is ENHRY and CDR2 is SYGVKD. This CDR3 is 14 amino acids long.